This T cell receptor (beta chain) was recovered during a study of CD8 T cells in ankylosing spondylitis. The CDR3 sequence is 14 residues long. The V and J ends lost 5 bases and 8 bases, in that order; junction bases with no gene match: 7. Per germline, CDR1 SGHTA and CDR2 FQGNSA. This clonotype was observed a handful of times. TCRdb reprocessed the 5' RACE reads via MiXCR and lists one record per CDR3 protein. The sample lists roughly 130,000 distinct CDR3 sequences, 8% to 9% occurring once. The source is a male donor with ankylosing spondylitis. The chain joins TRBV7-2 to TRBJ2-1, with 9 bases lining up with TRBD1. Sequenced sample: synovial fluid, either unsorted or a sorted T cell fraction (not recorded which). CDR3: CASSPRTGVHEQFF. The CDR3, as DNA: TGTGCCAGCAGCCCCAGGACAGGGGTCCATGAGCAGTTCTTC.